The 21 T cell receptor beta chains given below trace back to one sample, sequenced in a study of T cells in Graves' hyperthyroidism and ophthalmopathy. The CDR3 regions of TCR beta were amplified from RNA transcripts. The HTBI primer set was used in a first-round RT-PCR of the TCR CDR3. TCRdb reanalysed the multiplex PCR reads using MiXCR and keeps one entry per CDR3 protein. The sample carries 530,000 or so distinct CDR3 sequences, 40% to 55% recorded once. The sample comprised peripheral blood or thyroid tissue (not recorded which). The receptors here all came from a woman between 18 and 30 years old with Graves' hyperthyroidism.

This chain uses TRBV29-1 with TRBJ1-6; a weak D match, TRBD1 (6 bases). The V end was cut by 4 bases, the J end by 8 bases, with 15 bases between. Germline assignment: CDR1 SQVTM and CDR2 ANQGSEA. This CDR3 has 14 amino acids. CDR3 protein: CSVAGGLADSPLHF. CDR3 coding DNA: TGCAGCGTTGCCGGGGGGCTAGCGGATTCACCCCTCCACTTT.

V gene TRBV7-8 combines with J gene TRBJ2-3; no definite D call. CDR1 is SGHVS and CDR2 is FQNEAQ in the germline V gene. Trimming stripped 3 bases from V and 15 bases from J, with 13 bases between. The CDR3 extends over 11 amino acids. Written as DNA, the CDR3 is TGTGCCAGCAGCTTTAGCCGGCGAGTTTATTTT. This gives the protein CASSFSRRVYF. The full variable domain, completed using reference TRBV7-8 and TRBJ2-3, is GAGVSQSPRYKVAKRGQDVALRCDPISGHVSLFWYQQALGQGPEFLTYFQNEAQLDKSGLPSDRFFAERPEGSVSTLKIQRTQQEDSAVYLCASSFSRRVYFGPGTRLTVL.

This clonotype appeared many times. The rearrangement uses TRBV20-1 and TRBJ2-5; the match to TRBD2 covers 10 bases. The CDR3 sequence is 14 residues long. The V segment lost 4 bases and the J segment 1 base; nucleotides outside the gene matches: 3. Germline CDR1 is DFQATT and CDR2 is SNEGSKA (reference sequence). The CDR3 nucleotides are TGCAGTGCTATGCAGCGGGAGGGCCAAGAGACCCAGTACTTC. This codes for CSAMQREGQETQYF.

A note on this clonotype: A read error is likely, as this CDR3 ends without the conserved phenylalanine or tryptophan. No DNA is shown, since the ends of the CDR3 on it are uncertain; the CDR3 is the one TCRdb lists. The V gene is TRBV7-9, the J gene TRBJ1-4. The CDR3 spans 11 amino acids, including both terminal residues. Germline CDR1 SEHNR, CDR2 FQNEAQ (reference sequence). CDR3 sequence reads: CASSQVPGLDY.

The table lists this clonotype with many counts. This sequence joins TRBV5-5 and TRBJ2-5; either TRBD1 or TRBD2 may fit D (5 bases each). The ends were cut back, 3 bases at V and 5 bases at J, with 14 bases in the middle. Germline V gene data show CDR1 as SGHKS and CDR2 as YYEKEE (reference sequence). CDR3 length: 14 amino acids. CDR3 protein: CASSWGPVGETQYF. The CDR3 DNA follows: TGTGCCAGCAGCTGGGGACCCGTGGGGGAGACCCAGTACTTC.

The rearrangement uses TRBV29-1 and TRBJ1-1; D uncertain. V dropped 2 bases and J dropped 1 base, with 14 bases sitting between them. The germline gives CDR1 SQVTM, CDR2 ANQGSEA. This CDR3 has 15 residues. The CDR3 here is CSVERRAYTNTEAFF. The CDR3 DNA reads as TGCAGCGTTGAACGCCGGGCGTATACGAACACTGAAGCTTTCTTT.

There are many counts of this clonotype. At one end, the junction sequence differs from germline, possibly due to a read error. V and J are TRBV16 and TRBJ1-6; D is unresolved. CDR3 length equals 13 residues. Looked up from germline, CDR1 is KGHSY and CDR2 is FQNENV. The CDR3 here is CASSKSRLMALHF. As DNA, the CDR3 is TGTGCCAGCAGCAAATCGAGGTTGATGGCCCTCCACTTT.

In this sample, this clonotype turned up many times. The rearrangement links TRBV14 to TRBJ1-2; D is unresolved. This CDR3 is built from 13 residues. The germline V and J ends were trimmed by 3 bases and 4 bases, with 9 bases remaining between them. Germline CDR1 SGHDN, CDR2 FVKESK. The CDR3 bases are TGTGCCAGCAGCCAGGCACCAGCCTATGGCTACACCTTC. Its protein is CASSQAPAYGYTF.

This chain uses TRBV6-5 with TRBJ1-4; the match to TRBD1 covers 7 bases. Per germline, CDR1 MNHEY and CDR2 SVGAGI. Trimming took 1 base from V and 8 from J; bases not matched to a gene: 7. This CDR3 has 15 amino acids. For the CDR3, the DNA is TGTGCCAGCAGTTACTTACTGACAGGGAGGGAAAAACTGTTTTTT. Translated, it gives CASSYLLTGREKLFF.

This clonotype was counted at least ten times. The V call is TRBV12-3 or TRBV12-4, the J call TRBJ2-5; the D is unclear. CDR3 length equals 14 residues. Trimming removed 2 bases from V and 5 bases from J, with 12 bases in between. In DNA, the CDR3 is TGTGCCAGCAGTTTAAAACCAAACCGGGAGACCCAGTACTTC. This sequence encodes CASSLKPNRETQYF.

This clonotype was seen many times. The CDR3 spells CASSVGPTYEQYF. The DNA for the CDR3 is TGTGCCAGCAGCGTGGGACCCACCTACGAGCAGTACTTC. This chain connects TRBV9 to TRBJ2-7; D is tentatively TRBD1 or TRBD2 (5 bases each). Germline loops: CDR1 SGDLS, CDR2 YYNGEE. CDR3 size: 13 residues. The germline V and J ends were trimmed by 2 bases and 2 bases, with 8 bases remaining between them.

This clonotype has a count of ten or more. The V call is TRBV6-5, the J call TRBJ2-2, with D possibly called TRBD1 or TRBD2 (5 bases each). V lost 5 bases, J lost 3 bases, and 13 bases lay in between. CDR1 is MNHEY and CDR2 is SVGAGI in the germline V gene. The CDR3 spans 15 residues. CDR3 DNA: TGTGCCAGCAGTAGACTACGGGGCCACACCGGGGAGCTGTTTTTT. Encoded protein: CASSRLRGHTGELFF.

This clonotype was recorded at least ten times. The rearrangement uses TRBV9 and TRBJ1-6; 7 bases match TRBD1. Germline V gene sequence: CDR1 SGDLS, CDR2 YYNGEE. The CDR3 is 14 residues long. The V segment lost 4 bases and the J segment 7 bases; nucleotides outside the gene matches: 5. CDR3 region: CASSSGQKNSPLHF. The CDR3 bases are TGTGCCAGCAGCTCGGGACAGAAAAATTCACCCCTCCACTTT.

The chain recombines TRBV29-1 with TRBJ1-2; the D gene is possibly TRBD1 (6 bases). The CDR3 has 13 amino acids. V gave up 6 bases and J gave up 1 base, with 12 bases separating them. Germline CDR1 and CDR2: SQVTM and ANQGSEA. Here the CDR3 reads CSVDSAINYGYTF. The CDR3 DNA is TGCAGCGTGGACAGTGCGATTAACTATGGCTACACCTTC.

This clonotype was recorded many times. This chain links TRBV6-6 with TRBJ2-7; 13 nucleotides agree with TRBD2. Germline V lookup: CDR1 MNHNY, CDR2 SVGAGI (reference sequence). The V and J ends lost 5 bases and 13 bases, in that order; junction bases with no gene match: 14. The length of the CDR3 is 15 residues. DNA of the CDR3: TGTGCCAGCAGTGATCGACCGGGACTAGCGGGATTCGTTTACTTC. Its translation is CASSDRPGLAGFVYF.

The chain combines TRBV9 with TRBJ2-7; the D gene could be TRBD1 or TRBD2 (5 bases each). The CDR3 is made up of 18 amino acids. The ends were cut back, 1 base at V and 1 base at J, with 21 bases in the middle. Germline V lookup: CDR1 SGDLS, CDR2 YYNGEE. CDR3 coding DNA: TGTGCCAGCAGCGTAACCACGGTCTTCCAGGGACGATCCTACGAGCAGTACTTC. Translated: CASSVTTVFQGRSYEQYF.

This clonotype was detected only once. The V gene is TRBV20-1, the J gene TRBJ2-5; 7 positions agree with TRBD1. Looked up from germline, CDR1 is DFQATT and CDR2 is SNEGSKA (reference sequence). There are 11 residues in the CDR3. The chain's CDR3 is CGGQFTETQYF. CDR3 nucleotides: TGCGGGGGACAGTTTACGGAGACCCAGTACTTC.

This clonotype has only a few counts. V is TRBV28 and J is TRBJ2-5, with 10 bases that match TRBD1. Trimming cost V 6 bases and J 0 bases; bases outside gene matches: 16. This CDR3 spans 19 amino acids. The germline V gene has CDR1 MDHEN and CDR2 SYDVKM. DNA of the CDR3: TGTGCCAGCAGGGTAGGACAGGGGGTATCCCGCCTGTACCAAGAGACCCAGTACTTC. Its translation is CASRVGQGVSRLYQETQYF.

This chain uses TRBV6-5 with TRBJ2-7; D is unresolved. Germline V gene lookup returns CDR1 MNHEY and CDR2 SVGAGI. Between the trimmed V and J ends, which lost 6 bases and 2 bases, there was a span of 11 bases. The CDR3 runs to 13 residues. The CDR3 region is CASRFRSTYEQYF. CDR3 nucleotide sequence: TGTGCCAGCAGATTCAGATCCACCTACGAGCAGTACTTC.

This clonotype appeared a single time. The chain recombines TRBV7-4 with TRBJ1-5; D uncertain. The CDR3 has 16 residues. Trimming took 4 bases from V and 0 from J, leaving 13 bases between them. Germline assignment: CDR1 SGHVT and CDR2 SQSDAQ. The DNA for the CDR3 is TGTGCCAGCAGCTCACATTCGGCCTATAGCAATCAGCCCCAGCATTTT. This sequence encodes CASSSHSAYSNQPQHF. The whole variable domain, filled in from reference TRBV7-4 and TRBJ1-5, reads GAGVSQSPRYKVAKRGRDVALRCDSISGHVTLYWYRQTLGQGSEVLTYSQSDAQRDKSGRPSGRFSAERPERSVSTLKIQRTEQGDSAVYLCASSSHSAYSNQPQHFGDGTRLSIL.

With regard to this clonotype: Sequence at one end of the junction differs from germline and may be a read error. This chain connects TRBV7-8 to TRBJ2-7; TRBD2 matches 11 bases. Germline V CDR1 and CDR2: SGHVS, FQNEAQ. This CDR3 contains 16 residues. Here the CDR3 DNA reads TGCGCCAGCAGCTTGGTAGCGGGAGGGCCTGTCTACGAGCAGTACTTC. Its translation: CASSLVAGGPVYEQYF.